This is a list of T cell receptor beta chains from one sample in a study of shared clonotypes between healthy human individuals. This table comes from immunoSEQ multiplex PCR, and its TCRdb copy is limited to in-frame clones, with some not included. The sample lists roughly 590,000 clones; nearly 97% were seen once. Input material: naive CD8+ T cells sorted from blood. Source of these receptors: a woman aged 25 to 45 in good health. The CDR3 runs from the conserved cysteine through the conserved F or W. A D gene is named only where the DNA matches it firmly. Size is stated for part of the rows, as once, few or many counts, or as a class when the clone is expanded.

size,J,D,V,DNA,CDR3
once,TRBJ2-5,TRBD1,TRBV29-1,TGCAGCGTTCCGACAGGGGGCCAAGAGACCCAGTACTTC,CSVPTGGQETQYF
NA,TRBJ2-7,NA,TRBV28,TGTGCCAGCAGTTATGGATACGAGCAGTACTTC,CASSYGYEQYF
NA,TRBJ2-1,TRBD2,TRBV10-3,TGTGCCATCAGTGCCTCACCAGCGGGAGGGTACAATGAGCAGTTCTTC,CAISASPAGGYNEQFF
NA,TRBJ2-3,NA,TRBV7-2,TGTGCCAGCAGCACGAGGACGGGCACAGATACGCAGTATTTT,CASSTRTGTDTQYF
NA,TRBJ2-5,TRBD2,TRBV29-1,TGCAGCGTTGAATCGGGGCGGACTAGCGGGTCCCAAGAGACCCAGTACTTC,CSVESGRTSGSQETQYF
NA,TRBJ1-1,NA,TRBV5-4,TGTGCCAGCATCAATGACCGCACTGAAGCTTTCTTT,CASINDRTEAFF
NA,TRBJ2-1,TRBD2,TRBV2,TGTGCCAGCAGTAAAACCACTAGCGGGAGGGGCCATGAGCAGTTCTTC,CASSKTTSGRGHEQFF
NA,TRBJ1-2,NA,TRBV6-5,TGTGCCAGCAGTTACAAGGGGCGCGGCTATGGCTACACCTTC,CASSYKGRGYGYTF
NA,TRBJ2-1,TRBD1,TRBV11-2,TGTGCCAGCAGCTCAGACGCAGGGGGCTTGTTATCCGATGAGCAGTTCTTC,CASSSDAGGLLSDEQFF
NA,TRBJ2-1,NA,TRBV20-1,TGCAGTGCTGGGAACAATGAGCAGTTCTTC,CSAGNNEQFF
NA,TRBJ2-3,TRBD2,TRBV19,TGTGCCAGTAGTGGAACTAGCGGGAGTGGGGATACGCAGTATTTT,CASSGTSGSGDTQYF
NA,TRBJ2-7,NA,TRBV2,TGTGCCAGCAGTGAAGGAAGTAGCTCGGACGACTTTAGGGACGAGCAGTACTTC,CASSEGSSSDDFRDEQYF
NA,TRBJ1-1,TRBD1,TRBV2,TGTGCCAGCAGGGCAGGACAGGGGCGAATTACAGCTTTCTTT,CASRAGQGRITAFF